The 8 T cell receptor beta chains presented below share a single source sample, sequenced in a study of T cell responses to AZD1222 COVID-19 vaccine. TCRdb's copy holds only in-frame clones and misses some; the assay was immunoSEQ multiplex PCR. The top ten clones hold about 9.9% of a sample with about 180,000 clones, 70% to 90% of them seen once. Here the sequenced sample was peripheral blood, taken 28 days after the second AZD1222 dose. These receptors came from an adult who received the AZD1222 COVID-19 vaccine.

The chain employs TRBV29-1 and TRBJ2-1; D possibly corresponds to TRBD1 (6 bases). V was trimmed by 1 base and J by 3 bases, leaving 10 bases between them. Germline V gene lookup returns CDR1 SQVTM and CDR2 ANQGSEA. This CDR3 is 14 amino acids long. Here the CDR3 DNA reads TGCAGCGTTGAAGTACTACAGGGCTACAATGAGCAGTTCTTC. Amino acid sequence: CSVEVLQGYNEQFF.

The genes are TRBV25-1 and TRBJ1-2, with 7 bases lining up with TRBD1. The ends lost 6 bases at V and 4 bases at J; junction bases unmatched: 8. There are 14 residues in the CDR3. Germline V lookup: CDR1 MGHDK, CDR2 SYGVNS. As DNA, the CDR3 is TGTGCCAGCAGCCCGACAGGGCGGACCTATGGCTACACCTTC. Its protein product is CASSPTGRTYGYTF.

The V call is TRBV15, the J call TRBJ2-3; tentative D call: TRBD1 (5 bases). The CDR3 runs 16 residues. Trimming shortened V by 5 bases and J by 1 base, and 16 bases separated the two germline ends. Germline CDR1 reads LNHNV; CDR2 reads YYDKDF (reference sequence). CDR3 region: CATSPRLGPGTDTQYF. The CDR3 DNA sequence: TGTGCCACCAGCCCGCGACTGGGGCCGGGCACAGATACGCAGTATTTT.

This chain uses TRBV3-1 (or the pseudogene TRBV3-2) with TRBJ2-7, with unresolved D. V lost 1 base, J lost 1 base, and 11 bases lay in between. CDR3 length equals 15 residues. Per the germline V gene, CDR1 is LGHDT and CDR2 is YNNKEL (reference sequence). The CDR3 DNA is TGTGCCAGCAGCCAAGTTGTGGGAAGGTCCTACGAGCAGTACTTC. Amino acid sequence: CASSQVVGRSYEQYF.

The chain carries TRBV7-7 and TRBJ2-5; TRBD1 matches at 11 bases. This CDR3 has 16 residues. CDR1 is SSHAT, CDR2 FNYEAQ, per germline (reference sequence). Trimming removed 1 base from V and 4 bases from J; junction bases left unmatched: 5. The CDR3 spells CASSLGGQGAVETQYF. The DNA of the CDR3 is TGTGCCAGCAGCTTAGGAGGACAGGGGGCCGTAGAGACCCAGTACTTC.

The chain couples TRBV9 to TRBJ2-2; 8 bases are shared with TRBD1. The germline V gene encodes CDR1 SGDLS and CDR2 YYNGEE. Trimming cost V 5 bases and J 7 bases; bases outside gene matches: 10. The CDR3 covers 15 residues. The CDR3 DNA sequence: TGTGCCAGCAGTGGGGACAGGACCTGGAGCGGGGAGCTGTTTTTT. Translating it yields CASSGDRTWSGELFF.

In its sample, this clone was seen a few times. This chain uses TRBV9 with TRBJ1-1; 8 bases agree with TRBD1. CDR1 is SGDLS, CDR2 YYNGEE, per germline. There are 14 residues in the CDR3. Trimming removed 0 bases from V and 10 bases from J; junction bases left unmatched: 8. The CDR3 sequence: CASSVDDRGFGAFF. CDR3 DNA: TGTGCCAGCAGCGTAGACGACAGGGGATTCGGAGCTTTCTTT.

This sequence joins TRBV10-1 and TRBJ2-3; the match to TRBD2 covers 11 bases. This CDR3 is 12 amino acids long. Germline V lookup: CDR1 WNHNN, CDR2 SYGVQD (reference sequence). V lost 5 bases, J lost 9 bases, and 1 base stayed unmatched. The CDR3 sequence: CASSLAGGTQYF. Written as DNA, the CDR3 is TGCGCCAGCAGTCTAGCGGGGGGCACGCAGTATTTT.